This T cell receptor (beta chain) emerged from a study of immune heterogeneity within non-small cell lung tumors. Study as a whole: Histologically, a few tumors were squamous cell carcinomas and some ten were non-squamous carcinomas. The remaining 1 tumor was not otherwise specified. Regarding the study as a whole: Alongside site-unique high-frequency clones, identical dominant CDR3 beta clonotypes recurred across tumor sites within a patient. Most high-frequency T-cell receptor beta clonotypes were specific to a single patient.

The template consisted of bulk tumor genomic DNA, with 600 ng used per sample. In surgery, several biopsies were collected from each primary tumor at widely spaced sites. Undergoing curative surgery were patients whose non-small cell lung cancer was untreated and newly diagnosed. There were roughly 14 donors in total. They were all newly diagnosed non-small cell lung cancer patients undergoing surgery with curative intent. This clonotype came up many times. Its antigen is as yet unknown. It was a multiplex PCR that amplified TCR beta CDR3, with 32 V and 13 J primers. In TCRdb, the multiplex PCR reads were re-called with MiXCR into one record per CDR3 protein. The sample has about 13,000 distinct CDR3 sequences; around 23% are singletons. CDR1 is MNHEY, CDR2 SMNVEV, per germline (reference sequence). This CDR3 is built from 15 residues. Trimming took 4 bases from V and 4 from J; bases not matched to a gene: 7.

This chain links TRBV27 with TRBJ2-5; 9 positions match TRBD2. This TCR was sampled from a middle-aged man with non-small cell lung cancer. The sequenced material came from lung tumor tissue. CDR3 DNA sequence: TGTGCCAGCAGTTCCTGGACTAGCGAGGGAGAGACCCAGTACTTC. As protein: CASSSWTSEGETQYF.